Listed below are T cell receptor beta chains from one sample, sequenced in a study of blood T cells in healthy people across ages. TCRdb recomputed calls from the 5' RACE reads with MiXCR, one row per CDR3 protein. Of about 940,000 distinct CDR3 sequences in the sample, about 48% were seen once. The sequenced sample was blood. These receptors all come from a man in his thirties or forties in good health. Both conserved end residues are part of each CDR3. D genes are given only for firm matches. Expanded clones get a size class; other rows say once, few or many, or leave the size out.

clone size: NA
V gene: TRBV4-1
D gene: TRBD1
J gene: TRBJ2-7
CDR3 protein: CASSQGPPGQVSYEQYF
CDR3 DNA: TGCGCCAGCAGCCAAGGTCCTCCGGGACAGGTCTCCTACGAGCAGTACTTC

clone size: NA
V gene: TRBV28
D gene: NA
J gene: TRBJ2-1
CDR3 protein: CASSSLPVLGHQFF
CDR3 DNA: TGTGCCAGCAGTTCCCTTCCGGTTTTGGGCCACCAGTTCTTC

clone size: NA
V gene: TRBV7-9
D gene: NA
J gene: TRBJ2-7
CDR3 protein: CASSLARQGRSEQYF
CDR3 DNA: TGTGCCAGCAGCTTAGCGCGCCAGGGGAGAAGCGAGCAGTACTTC

clone size: few
V gene: TRBV13
D gene: TRBD1
J gene: TRBJ2-3
CDR3 protein: CASRTSPGQGGDTQYF
CDR3 DNA: TGTGCCAGCAGAACGTCCCCGGGACAGGGGGGAGATACGCAGTATTTT

clone size: many
V gene: TRBV3-1
D gene: NA
J gene: TRBJ2-1
CDR3 protein: CASSQVGVGYEQFF
CDR3 DNA: TGTGCCAGCAGCCAAGTAGGTGTAGGCTATGAGCAGTTCTTC

clone size: many
V gene: TRBV2
D gene: NA
J gene: TRBJ2-5
CDR3 protein: CASRRDSKETQYF
CDR3 DNA: TGTGCCAGCAGGCGGGACTCTAAAGAGACCCAGTACTTC

clone size: NA
V gene: TRBV6-5
D gene: NA
J gene: TRBJ2-4
CDR3 protein: CASSYSRSTKNIQYF
CDR3 DNA: TGTGCCAGCAGTTACTCGAGGAGTACCAAAAACATTCAGTACTTC

clone size: NA
V gene: TRBV15
D gene: TRBD2
J gene: TRBJ2-1
CDR3 protein: CATGFLAGAYNEQFF
CDR3 DNA: TGTGCCACCGGTTTTTTAGCGGGGGCTTACAATGAGCAGTTCTTC

clone size: few
V gene: TRBV12-3/TRBV12-4
D gene: NA
J gene: TRBJ1-2
CDR3 protein: CASSGQDSYGYTF
CDR3 DNA: TGTGCCAGCAGCGGACAAGACAGCTATGGCTACACCTTC

clone size: NA
V gene: TRBV29-1
D gene: NA
J gene: TRBJ1-4
CDR3 protein: CSVEDLRQGSFF
CDR3 DNA: TGCAGCGTTGAAGATCTGAGGCAGGGCTCGTTTTTT

clone size: NA
V gene: TRBV29-1
D gene: NA
J gene: TRBJ1-4
CDR3 protein: CSVAGLEGNEKLFF
CDR3 DNA: TGCAGCGTTGCCGGCCTCGAGGGTAATGAAAAACTGTTTTTT

clone size: NA
V gene: TRBV5-6
D gene: NA
J gene: TRBJ2-7
CDR3 protein: CASSTKGRSYEQYF
CDR3 DNA: TGTGCCAGCAGCACGAAGGGACGGTCCTACGAGCAGTACTTC

clone size: NA
V gene: TRBV6-2/TRBV6-3
D gene: NA
J gene: TRBJ2-5
CDR3 protein: CASRPSGFYGTQYF
CDR3 DNA: TGTGCCAGCAGGCCCTCGGGATTCTATGGGACCCAGTACTTC

clone size: NA
V gene: TRBV15
D gene: NA
J gene: TRBJ2-4
CDR3 protein: CATRRDGLAKNIQYF
CDR3 DNA: TGTGCCACCAGGAGAGATGGTTTAGCCAAAAACATTCAGTACTTC

clone size: NA
V gene: TRBV28
D gene: NA
J gene: TRBJ2-3
CDR3 protein: CASTTLRRDGSTDTQYF
CDR3 DNA: TGTGCCAGCACCACACTCCGGCGGGACGGAAGCACAGATACGCAGTATTTT

clone size: NA
V gene: TRBV7-3
D gene: TRBD1
J gene: TRBJ2-1
CDR3 protein: CASSAQGQGYEQFF
CDR3 DNA: TGTGCCAGCAGCGCCCAGGGACAGGGCTATGAGCAGTTCTTC

clone size: few
V gene: TRBV7-9
D gene: TRBD1
J gene: TRBJ1-2
CDR3 protein: CASSGGTALPSGYTF
CDR3 DNA: TGTGCCAGCAGCGGCGGGACAGCCTTACCTAGTGGCTACACCTTC

clone size: NA
V gene: TRBV2
D gene: TRBD1
J gene: TRBJ2-1
CDR3 protein: CASRTDRGEQFF
CDR3 DNA: TGTGCCAGCAGGACGGACAGGGGTGAGCAGTTCTTC

clone size: few
V gene: TRBV7-3
D gene: NA
J gene: TRBJ2-3
CDR3 protein: CASSLTGGGDTQYF
CDR3 DNA: TGTGCCAGCAGCTTAACGGGGGGCGGGGATACGCAGTATTTT

clone size: few
V gene: TRBV6-5
D gene: NA
J gene: TRBJ2-7
CDR3 protein: CASSYSQSYEQYF
CDR3 DNA: TGTGCCAGCAGTTACTCCCAATCCTACGAGCAGTACTTC

clone size: few
V gene: TRBV28
D gene: NA
J gene: TRBJ2-3
CDR3 protein: CASSAPAGTFTDTQYF
CDR3 DNA: TGTGCCAGCAGTGCCCCGGCAGGGACGTTCACAGATACGCAGTATTTT

clone size: NA
V gene: TRBV20-1
D gene: TRBD2
J gene: TRBJ2-3
CDR3 protein: CSAPSGLAGVSTDTQYF
CDR3 DNA: TGCAGTGCCCCCAGTGGGTTAGCGGGGGTTAGCACAGATACGCAGTATTTT

clone size: NA
V gene: TRBV28
D gene: NA
J gene: TRBJ1-1
CDR3 protein: CASTPSRFTEAFF
CDR3 DNA: TGTGCCAGCACCCCCAGCCGGTTCACTGAAGCTTTCTTT

clone size: NA
V gene: TRBV5-4
D gene: TRBD1
J gene: TRBJ1-2
CDR3 protein: CASSLGGANAYGYTF
CDR3 DNA: TGTGCCAGCAGCTTAGGGGGCGCCAATGCGTATGGCTACACCTTC

clone size: NA
V gene: TRBV20-1
D gene: TRBD1
J gene: TRBJ2-7
CDR3 protein: CSARSGTGGMNEQYF
CDR3 DNA: TGCAGTGCTAGATCCGGGACAGGGGGGATGAATGAGCAGTACTTC

clone size: NA
V gene: TRBV7-3
D gene: NA
J gene: TRBJ1-1
CDR3 protein: CASSLIPGDTEAFF
CDR3 DNA: TGTGCCAGCAGCTTAATACCGGGCGACACTGAAGCTTTCTTT

clone size: NA
V gene: TRBV5-1
D gene: TRBD1
J gene: TRBJ2-7
CDR3 protein: CASMDGQGTYEQYF
CDR3 DNA: TGCGCCAGCATGGACGGACAGGGGACTTACGAGCAGTACTTC

clone size: NA
V gene: TRBV20-1
D gene: TRBD2
J gene: TRBJ2-1
CDR3 protein: CSARDRSGGWLNEQFF
CDR3 DNA: TGCAGTGCTAGAGATCGTAGCGGGGGGTGGTTGAATGAGCAGTTCTTC

clone size: NA
V gene: TRBV9
D gene: NA
J gene: TRBJ2-3
CDR3 protein: CASSVVGRSTDTQYF
CDR3 DNA: TGTGCCAGCAGCGTAGTGGGCAGAAGCACAGATACGCAGTATTTT

clone size: few
V gene: TRBV7-2
D gene: TRBD1
J gene: TRBJ1-5
CDR3 protein: CASSLVTGAGNQPQHF
CDR3 DNA: TGTGCCAGCAGCTTAGTGACAGGGGCGGGCAATCAGCCCCAGCATTTT

clone size: NA
V gene: TRBV2
D gene: TRBD2
J gene: TRBJ2-5
CDR3 protein: CARGEGRETQYF
CDR3 DNA: TGTGCCAGAGGGGAGGGCCGGGAGACCCAGTACTTC

clone size: NA
V gene: TRBV21-1
D gene: NA
J gene: TRBJ2-1
CDR3 protein: CASSKEGTGGTNIYNEQFF
CDR3 DNA: TGTGCCAGCAGCAAGGAGGGGACAGGGGGCACTAATATATACAATGAGCAGTTCTTC

clone size: NA
V gene: TRBV12-3/TRBV12-4
D gene: NA
J gene: TRBJ1-3
CDR3 protein: CASSDGSSGNTIYF
CDR3 DNA: TGTGCCAGCAGCGACGGGAGCTCTGGAAACACCATATATTTT

clone size: NA
V gene: TRBV7-7
D gene: NA
J gene: TRBJ1-5
CDR3 protein: CASGREKDQPQHF
CDR3 DNA: TGTGCTAGCGGCAGGGAAAAGGATCAGCCCCAGCATTTT

clone size: NA
V gene: TRBV4-2
D gene: TRBD1
J gene: TRBJ2-7
CDR3 protein: CASSIPGTGGTTYEQYF
CDR3 DNA: TGTGCCAGCAGTATTCCCGGGACAGGCGGGACGACCTACGAGCAGTACTTC

clone size: NA
V gene: TRBV24-1
D gene: NA
J gene: TRBJ2-3
CDR3 protein: CATSPWGVTDTQYF
CDR3 DNA: TGTGCCACCAGTCCCTGGGGTGTCACAGATACGCAGTATTTT

clone size: few
V gene: TRBV6-2/TRBV6-3
D gene: NA
J gene: TRBJ2-3
CDR3 protein: CASKLTASADTQYF
CDR3 DNA: TGTGCCAGCAAGTTGACCGCTAGTGCAGATACGCAGTATTTT

clone size: NA
V gene: TRBV29-1
D gene: NA
J gene: TRBJ1-4
CDR3 protein: CSVGEGTELFF
CDR3 DNA: TGCAGCGTTGGGGAGGGTACGGAACTGTTTTTT

clone size: NA
V gene: TRBV29-1
D gene: NA
J gene: TRBJ2-7
CDR3 protein: CSVGLRDEQYF
CDR3 DNA: TGCAGCGTGGGACTCCGGGATGAGCAGTACTTC

clone size: many
V gene: TRBV7-9
D gene: NA
J gene: TRBJ1-2
CDR3 protein: CASSLTVSRGRSYGYTF
CDR3 DNA: TGTGCCAGCAGCCTTACCGTGTCTCGGGGGAGAAGCTATGGCTACACCTTC

clone size: many
V gene: TRBV11-2
D gene: TRBD1
J gene: TRBJ2-7
CDR3 protein: CASSLGTGGHIGEQYF
CDR3 DNA: TGTGCCAGCAGCCTTGGGACAGGGGGCCACATCGGCGAGCAGTACTTC

clone size: NA
V gene: TRBV4-2
D gene: TRBD1
J gene: TRBJ1-5
CDR3 protein: CASSQDPTGNQPQHF
CDR3 DNA: TGTGCCAGCAGCCAAGATCCGACAGGGAATCAGCCCCAGCATTTT

clone size: NA
V gene: TRBV7-2
D gene: NA
J gene: TRBJ1-6
CDR3 protein: CASSLNRGGSYNSPLHF
CDR3 DNA: TGTGCCAGCAGCTTAAACCGGGGGGGTTCCTATAATTCACCCCTCCACTTT

clone size: NA
V gene: TRBV4-1
D gene: NA
J gene: TRBJ2-3
CDR3 protein: CASSQEMRTPDTQYF
CDR3 DNA: TGCGCCAGCAGCCAAGAGATGCGAACCCCAGATACGCAGTATTTT

clone size: NA
V gene: TRBV14
D gene: NA
J gene: TRBJ1-4
CDR3 protein: CASSEQGQLNEKLFF
CDR3 DNA: TGTGCCAGCAGCGAGCAAGGACAGCTTAATGAAAAACTGTTTTTT

clone size: NA
V gene: TRBV4-1
D gene: NA
J gene: TRBJ1-5
CDR3 protein: CASSQEGVSVYSNQPQHF
CDR3 DNA: TGCGCCAGCAGCCAAGAGGGGGTTTCCGTGTATAGCAATCAGCCCCAGCATTTT

clone size: few
V gene: TRBV9
D gene: NA
J gene: TRBJ2-1
CDR3 protein: CASSVDSGDGEQFF
CDR3 DNA: TGTGCCAGCAGCGTTGACAGTGGGGACGGTGAGCAGTTCTTC

clone size: few
V gene: TRBV5-6
D gene: TRBD2
J gene: TRBJ2-1
CDR3 protein: CASLELAGDVNEQFF
CDR3 DNA: TGTGCCAGCTTAGAACTAGCGGGGGACGTCAATGAGCAGTTCTTC

clone size: NA
V gene: TRBV4-1
D gene: NA
J gene: TRBJ1-2
CDR3 protein: CASSQVGVYGYTF
CDR3 DNA: TGCGCCAGCAGCCAAGTAGGGGTCTATGGCTACACCTTC

clone size: NA
V gene: TRBV6-2/TRBV6-3
D gene: NA
J gene: TRBJ1-2
CDR3 protein: CASSYQRGLKDGYTF
CDR3 DNA: TGTGCCAGCAGTTACCAACGGGGGCTCAAGGATGGCTACACCTTC

clone size: NA
V gene: TRBV6-1
D gene: TRBD2
J gene: TRBJ2-4
CDR3 protein: CASSVGLGGNIQYF
CDR3 DNA: TGTGCCAGCAGTGTGGGACTAGGAGGAAACATTCAGTACTTC

clone size: NA
V gene: TRBV7-9
D gene: NA
J gene: TRBJ2-5
CDR3 protein: CASRHTQGVETQYF
CDR3 DNA: TGTGCCAGCAGACACACACAGGGCGTGGAGACCCAGTACTTC

clone size: many
V gene: TRBV10-3
D gene: NA
J gene: TRBJ2-7
CDR3 protein: CAISADDYEQYF
CDR3 DNA: TGTGCCATCAGCGCCGACGACTACGAGCAGTACTTC

clone size: NA
V gene: TRBV12-3/TRBV12-4
D gene: NA
J gene: TRBJ2-3
CDR3 protein: CASSWGFTDTQYF
CDR3 DNA: TGTGCCAGCAGTTGGGGGTTCACAGATACGCAGTATTTT

clone size: NA
V gene: TRBV5-5
D gene: TRBD2
J gene: TRBJ2-5
CDR3 protein: CASSLKVGLAGGHQETQYF
CDR3 DNA: TGTGCCAGCAGCTTGAAAGTTGGGCTAGCGGGGGGACACCAAGAGACCCAGTACTTC

clone size: NA
V gene: TRBV20-1
D gene: NA
J gene: TRBJ2-5
CDR3 protein: CSASPPSQETQYF
CDR3 DNA: TGCAGTGCTAGTCCCCCTTCCCAAGAGACCCAGTACTTC